The T cell receptor beta chain described here comes from a study of shared clonotypes between healthy human individuals. Overall study context: Each donor contributed plates that comprised three CD4 naive, three CD4 memory, two CD8 naive and one CD8 memory.

Using immunoSEQ multiplex PCR, the repertoire was profiled, and TCRdb retains in-frame clones only, with some absent. The sample holds millions of clones, roughly 94% seen once. CDR1 SGDLS and CDR2 YYNGEE come from the germline V gene. Trimming removed 9 bases from V and 7 bases from J, with 16 bases in between. The CDR3 spans 13 residues. The sequenced material came from naive CD4+ T cells sorted from blood. Specified subset: CD45RA+ positively selected. This chain links TRBV9 with TRBJ1-4; D ambiguous. This clonotype originated in a man between 18 and 35 years old in good health. In DNA, the CDR3 is TGTGCCACGGTCGAAAGAGGACGTGAAAAACTGTTTTTT. Its protein is CATVERGREKLFF.